Shown below are 20 T cell receptor beta chains from a single sample sequenced in a study of cytomegalovirus exposure and HLA in healthy donors. 13 Jbeta primers and 60 Vbeta primers were used for the PCR. Here immunoSEQ multiplex PCR was the method, and the copy in TCRdb shows in-frame clones only, minus some. The sample includes approximately 150,000 clones, roughly 74% of them seen just once. Source material: PBMCs. All receptors come from a woman aged 40 to 55 in good health and CMV-seropositive.

V is TRBV11-3 and J is TRBJ2-4, with 7 nucleotides matching TRBD2. The V and J ends lost 4 bases and 6 bases, in that order; junction bases with no gene match: 18. The CDR3 has 18 amino acids. Germline-derived CDR1 and CDR2 are SGHNT and YENEEA. The CDR3: CASSSTTWGGPTVNIQYF. CDR3 DNA: TGTGCCAGCAGCTCCACCACTTGGGGAGGGCCAACGGTAAACATTCAGTACTTC.

CDR3 in DNA: TGTGCCAGCAGCACCGGGGAGACCCAGTACTTC. It encodes CASSTGETQYF. The chain links TRBV7-9 to TRBJ2-5; no definite D call. From germline, CDR1 is SEHNR and CDR2 FQNEAQ (reference sequence). The CDR3 is 11 amino acids. The V end was cut by 5 bases, the J end by 5 bases, with 6 bases between.

This clone was counted between two and nine times. The J gene is TRBJ1-5, the V gene TRBV7-6; D remains ambiguous. CDR1 is SGHVS and CDR2 is FNYEAQ in the germline V gene. The CDR3 consists of 13 residues. V was shortened by 1 base and J by 6 bases, with 7 bases between the two germline ends. As DNA, the CDR3 is TGTGCCAGCAGCTTAGAAGAGGCTCAGCCCCAGCATTTT. It translates to CASSLEEAQPQHF.

The chain joins TRBV2 to TRBJ2-5; the match to TRBD2 covers 11 bases. The DNA end is more similar to TRBJ2-7, so the J call may be wrong. The germline V gene has CDR1 SNHLY and CDR2 FYNNEI. This CDR3 has 15 residues. The chain's CDR3 is CASSEMTSGNYEQYF. In DNA, the CDR3 is TGTGCCAGCAGTGAGATGACTAGCGGGAACTACGAGCAGTACTTC.

The chain is built from TRBV5-4 and TRBJ2-1, with D maybe TRBD1 (5 bases). V shed 4 bases and J shed 0 bases, with 11 bases lying between them. This CDR3 comprises 15 residues. Germline V CDR1 and CDR2: SGHNT, YYREEE (reference sequence). The CDR3 spells CASSPTGDSYNEQFF. The DNA for the CDR3 is TGTGCCAGCAGCCCAACAGGAGACTCCTACAATGAGCAGTTCTTC. Variable domain in full (rest from reference TRBV5-4 and TRBJ2-1): ETGVTQSPTHLIKTRGQQVTLRCSSQSGHNTVSWYQQALGQGPQFIFQYYREEENGRGNFPPRFSGLQFPNYSSELNVNALELDDSALYLCASSPTGDSYNEQFFGPGTRLTVL.

The V call is TRBV7-8, the J call TRBJ2-6; 8 bases are shared with TRBD1. After removal of 6 bases from V and 0 bases from J, the junction contained 7 bases not matched to a gene. CDR3 size: 17 residues. Germline V CDR1 and CDR2: SGHVS, FQNEAQ. This CDR3 is CASRPGTGLSGANVLTF. The DNA of the CDR3 is TGTGCCAGCAGACCCGGGACAGGACTCTCTGGGGCCAACGTCCTGACTTTC.

The chain couples TRBV13 to TRBJ1-1; D unresolved. Germline assignment: CDR1 PRHDT and CDR2 FYEKMQ (reference sequence). Between the trimmed V and J ends, which lost 4 bases and 0 bases, there was a span of 9 bases. This CDR3 region has 14 residues. In nucleotides, the CDR3 is TGTGCCAGCAGCTCTATGAGAGTGAACACTGAAGCTTTCTTT. Amino acid sequence: CASSSMRVNTEAFF.

This sequence joins TRBV7-2 and TRBJ2-1, with 12 nucleotides matching TRBD2. This CDR3 is built from 16 residues. The V gene end was trimmed by 5 bases and the J gene end by 4 bases; junction bases not matched to a gene: 6. Germline CDR1 and CDR2: SGHTA and FQGNSA. CDR3 protein: CASSLTSGSVYNEQFF. Here the CDR3 DNA reads TGTGCCAGCAGCCTGACTAGCGGGAGTGTGTACAATGAGCAGTTCTTC.

V gene TRBV18 combines with J gene TRBJ2-5; maybe TRBD2 (5 bases). The CDR3 covers 13 residues. Trimming shortened V by 6 bases and J by 2 bases, and 10 bases separated the two germline ends. The germline CDR1 and CDR2 sequences are KGHSH and LQKENI. Here the CDR3 reads CASSPTSQETQYF. CDR3 nucleotides: TGTGCCAGCTCCCCTACTAGTCAAGAGACCCAGTACTTC.

This chain links TRBV9 with TRBJ2-2; maybe TRBD2 (5 bases). V gave up 0 bases and J gave up 0 bases, with 9 bases separating them. Per the germline V gene, CDR1 is SGDLS and CDR2 is YYNGEE. The CDR3 spans 16 residues. In nucleotides, the CDR3 is TGTGCCAGCAGCGTAGCAATGGGAGCGAACACCGGGGAGCTGTTTTTT. Its protein product is CASSVAMGANTGELFF.

The chain uses TRBV6-6 and TRBJ2-5, with TRBD1 identical over 7 bases. This CDR3 is built from 13 residues. Germline V CDR1 and CDR2: MNHNY, SVGAGI (reference sequence). The V gene end was trimmed by 6 bases and the J gene end by 1 base; junction bases not matched to a gene: 2. CDR3 loop: CASRQGTQETQYF. The CDR3 nucleotides are TGTGCCAGCAGACAGGGGACCCAAGAGACCCAGTACTTC.

This chain uses TRBV27 with TRBJ1-2; D remains ambiguous. V was trimmed by 9 bases and J by 7 bases, leaving 24 bases between them. The CDR3 contains 15 residues. Germline V gene sequence: CDR1 MNHEY, CDR2 SMNVEV (reference sequence). Here the CDR3 reads CASTIGWAPDSGYTF. DNA of the CDR3: TGTGCCAGTACAATTGGTTGGGCGCCGGATAGTGGCTACACCTTC.

V usage is TRBV19 and J usage is TRBJ1-5; possible D gene TRBD1, 6 bases. Germline V CDR1 and CDR2: LNHDA, SQIVND (reference sequence). This CDR3 spans 15 amino acids. V was cut by 3 bases and J by 4 bases, with 13 bases left in between. For the CDR3, the DNA is TGTGCCAGTAGTATCGGGGGGCTCGGGAATCAGCCCCAGCATTTT. It is translated as CASSIGGLGNQPQHF.

The chain carries TRBV19 and TRBJ2-7; tentative D call: TRBD2 (6 bases). CDR3 length: 14 residues. Trimming took off 2 bases at V and 6 bases at J, with 14 bases between the two ends. CDR1 is LNHDA and CDR2 is SQIVND in the germline V gene (reference sequence). The CDR3 nucleotides read TGTGCCAGTAGTATAAGGCGGGACGTGGGCGAGCAGTACTTC. It translates to CASSIRRDVGEQYF.

The chain joins TRBV14 to TRBJ2-7; 11 bases are shared with TRBD2. J was trimmed by 3 bases and V by 4 bases; bases with no gene match: 5. The CDR3 loop spans 15 amino acids. Germline-derived CDR1 and CDR2 are SGHDN and FVKESK. DNA for the CDR3: TGTGCCAGCAGCCTCGGTCTAGCGGGAGGCTACGAGCAGTACTTC. Protein: CASSLGLAGGYEQYF.

This clone was observed a single time. This sequence joins TRBV5-4 and TRBJ2-3; 8 bases fit TRBD2. Germline V lookup: CDR1 SGHNT, CDR2 YYREEE (reference sequence). The CDR3 has 16 residues. V trimming: 4 bases; J trimming: 0 bases; junction bases outside the gene matches: 7. CDR3 protein: CASSKTLAGSTDTQYF. CDR3 nucleotides: TGTGCCAGCAGCAAAACTTTAGCGGGAAGCACAGATACGCAGTATTTT.

In DNA form, the CDR3 reads TGTGCCAGCGGCACAGGGTTTCATGGCTACACCTTC. Its protein is CASGTGFHGYTF. The chain recombines TRBV28 with TRBJ1-2; TRBD1 might be the D (6 bases). The CDR3 sequence is 12 residues long. Between the trimmed V and J ends, which lost 8 bases and 6 bases, there was a span of 13 bases. Germline CDR1 MDHEN, CDR2 SYDVKM.

The chain links TRBV18 to TRBJ1-2; D perhaps matches TRBD1 (5 bases). The CDR3 runs to 12 residues. Per the germline V gene, CDR1 is KGHSH and CDR2 is LQKENI. V shed 3 bases and J shed 9 bases, with 11 bases lying between them. Here the CDR3 DNA reads TGTGCCAGCTCACCGGGGCCCAGCAGCTACACCTTC. Translated, it gives CASSPGPSSYTF.

This chain uses TRBV18 with TRBJ2-7; 9 bases agree with TRBD1. V was clipped by 4 bases and J by 5 bases; unmatched bases: 12. CDR1 is KGHSH, CDR2 LQKENI, per germline. There are 16 residues in the CDR3. This chain's CDR3 is CASSLKSGTGFHEQYF. CDR3 in DNA: TGTGCCAGCTCACTAAAATCCGGGACAGGGTTCCACGAGCAGTACTTC.

V is TRBV6-5 and J is TRBJ2-1; a possible D gene is TRBD1 (6 bases). Trimming stripped 6 bases from V and 9 bases from J, with 21 bases between. This CDR3 has 15 amino acids. Germline V gene lookup returns CDR1 MNHEY and CDR2 SVGAGI. The CDR3 sequence: CASSTGTSPRSEQFF. CDR3 bases: TGTGCCAGCAGCACTGGGACATCGCCGCGGAGTGAGCAGTTCTTC.